This T cell receptor (beta chain) was found in a study of blood T cell repertoires in COVID-19. Looking at the study overall: COVID-19 samples from acute and convalescent phases originated in the United States, Italy and Spain.

In the source study's methods: Estimated nucleated cell counts came from reference gene primer amplification. The protocol was immunoSEQ multiplex PCR, while the TCRdb copy is restricted to in-frame clones and leaves out a portion. Clonal size and the V and J genes are those of that table, whereas D and trimming came from the DNA. There are 200,000 or so clones in the sample; roughly 92% occur only once, and over 0.75% lies in the top ten. Germline assignment: CDR1 MNHEY and CDR2 SVGEGT. V shed 6 bases and J shed 4 bases, with 17 bases lying between them. The CDR3 totals 15 residues. One Seattle source followed patients from active infection through their disease course.

Sequenced: peripheral blood. This sequence originates from a man aged 55 to 70 with COVID-19, enrolled during active disease. The rearrangement joins TRBV6-2 or TRBV6-3 to TRBJ2-3, with D perhaps TRBD1 (5 bases). This CDR3 reads CASSLDSIRADTQYF. The CDR3 region has the DNA TGTGCCAGCAGCCTCGACTCAATCAGGGCAGATACGCAGTATTTT.